A selection of T cell receptor beta chains follows, all from one sample in a study of T-cell memory formation after mild COVID-19. TCRdb called the 5' RACE reads again in MiXCR, with one record for every CDR3 protein. This table holds roughly 450,000 distinct CDR3 sequences, about a sixth found once. The sample taken for sequencing was PBMCs or a T cell subset sorted from them (not recorded which). Source of these receptors: a man aged 18 to 30 who had mild COVID-19 (a few samples of this study predate the infection). Cell type and time point are not known. CDR3s include the opening cysteine and the closing phenylalanine or tryptophan. A D gene is named only where the DNA matches it firmly. Size is stated for part of the rows, as once, few or many counts, or as a class when the clone is expanded.

TRBV6-2/TRBV6-3	-	TRBJ1-1	13	-	TGTGCCAGCAGACGGAGCATGAACACTGAAGCTTTCTTT	CASRRSMNTEAFF
TRBV20-1	-	TRBJ1-1	13	-	TGCAGTGCTCCCCCTCGGGAGGTCACTGAAGCTTTCTTT	CSAPPREVTEAFF
TRBV5-4	-	TRBJ2-1	15	-	TGTGCCAGCAGCTTACCACTGACTAAAGACAATGAGCAGTTCTTC	CASSLPLTKDNEQFF
TRBV6-5	-	TRBJ2-7	15	few	TGTGCCAGCAGCCTCCGCAGGCAGGGAATCAACGAGCAGTACTTC	CASSLRRQGINEQYF
TRBV2	-	TRBJ1-1	14	many	TGTGCCAGCGAGGTGGCGGGGGGACACACTGAAGCTTTCTTT	CASEVAGGHTEAFF
TRBV30	-	TRBJ1-2	12	few	TGTGCCTGGGGAGATGGGGTGGGAGACTACACCTTC	CAWGDGVGDYTF
TRBV6-2/TRBV6-3	-	TRBJ2-7	11	-	TGTGCCAGCAGTTACTCGACCGAGCAGTACTTC	CASSYSTEQYF
TRBV7-3	TRBD2	TRBJ2-1	15	few	TGTGCCAGCAGAGAGCTAGCGGGGGGGATTAATGAGCAGTTCTTC	CASRELAGGINEQFF
TRBV5-4	-	TRBJ2-3	13	-	TGTGCCAGCAGCTTGAACAGTTCGCCGACGCAGTATTTT	CASSLNSSPTQYF
TRBV28	-	TRBJ1-5	16	-	TGTGCCAGCAGTTTATTACCGGGGGGAAACAATCAGCCCCAGCATTTT	CASSLLPGGNNQPQHF
TRBV30	-	TRBJ1-1	13	-	TGTGCCTGGAGTGTACGGGGCAGGACTGAAGCTTTCTTT	CAWSVRGRTEAFF
TRBV6-5	-	TRBJ1-2	13	-	TGTGCCAGCAGGCCAACAGACAACTATGGCTACACCTTC	CASRPTDNYGYTF
TRBV7-9	TRBD1	TRBJ1-2	18	-	TGTGCCAGCAGCTTAGGGAACCCAGCGGGACAGGGTCGCTATGGCTACACCTTC	CASSLGNPAGQGRYGYTF